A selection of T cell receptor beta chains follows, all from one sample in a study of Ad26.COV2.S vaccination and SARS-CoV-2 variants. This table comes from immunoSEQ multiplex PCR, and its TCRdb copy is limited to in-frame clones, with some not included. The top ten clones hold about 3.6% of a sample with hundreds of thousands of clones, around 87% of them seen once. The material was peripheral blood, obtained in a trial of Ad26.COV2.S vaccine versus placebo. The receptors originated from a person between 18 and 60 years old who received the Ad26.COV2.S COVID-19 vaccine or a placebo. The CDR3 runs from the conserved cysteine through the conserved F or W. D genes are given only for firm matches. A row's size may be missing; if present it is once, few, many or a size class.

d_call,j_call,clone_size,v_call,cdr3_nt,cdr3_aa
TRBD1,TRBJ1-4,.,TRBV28,TGTGCCAGCAGTAAATCGGGACAGGGGGCCGAAAAACTGTTTTTT,CASSKSGQGAEKLFF
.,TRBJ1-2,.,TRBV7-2,TGTGCCAGCAGCTTAACAGGGACCTATGGCTACACCTTC,CASSLTGTYGYTF
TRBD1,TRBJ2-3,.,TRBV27,TGTGCCAGCAGATTACTAGGGACAGGGCTCACAGATACGCAGTATTTT,CASRLLGTGLTDTQYF
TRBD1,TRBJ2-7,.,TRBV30,TGCCAGGGGGACGAGCAGTACTTC,CQGDEQYF
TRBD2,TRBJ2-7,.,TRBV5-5,TGTGCCAGCAGCCCCGGGGGGGCCCACGAGCAGTACTTC,CASSPGGAHEQYF
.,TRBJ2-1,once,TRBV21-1,TGTGCCAGCGGGGGGCGAGGACCCAATAGACAGTTCTTC,CASGGRGPNRQFF
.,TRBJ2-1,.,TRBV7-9,TGTGCCAGCAGCTCCCGGGACTTCAAGTTCTTC,CASSSRDFKFF
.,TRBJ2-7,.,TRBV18,TGTGCCAGCTCCCACGGAGGGACAGTAAACTACGAGCAGTACTTC,CASSHGGTVNYEQYF
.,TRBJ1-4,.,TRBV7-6,TGTGCCAGCAGCCCCCTGAGGGGGAGGAACGAAAAACTGTTTTTT,CASSPLRGRNEKLFF
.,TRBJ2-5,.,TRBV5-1,TGCGCCAGCAGCATGACAGGTGGGGGGGAGACCCAGTACTTC,CASSMTGGGETQYF
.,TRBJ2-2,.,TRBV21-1,TGTGCCAGCGTCTCCCAGTTCGCGAACACCGGGGAGCTGTTTTTT,CASVSQFANTGELFF
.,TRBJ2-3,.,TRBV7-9,TGTGCCAGCAGCTTAGTAATCACAGATACGCAGTATTTT,CASSLVITDTQYF
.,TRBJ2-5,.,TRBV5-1,TGCGCCAGCAGCTTCGGGCAGCAAGAGACCCAGTACTTC,CASSFGQQETQYF
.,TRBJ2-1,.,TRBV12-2,TGTGCAAGTCGCTTAGCGCTATTGGCGGGAGGAGGCCATGAGCAGTTCTTC,CASRLALLAGGGHEQFF
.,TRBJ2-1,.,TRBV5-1,TGCGCCAGCAGCTTAGCCCCAACAGGGTCGTACAATGAGCAGTTCTTC,CASSLAPTGSYNEQFF
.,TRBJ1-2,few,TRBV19,TGTGCCAGTAGTATACTCTTAGGACTGAGCTATGGCTACACCTTC,CASSILLGLSYGYTF
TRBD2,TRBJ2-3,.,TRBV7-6,TGTGCCAGCAGCCGAACTAGCGGAGAGACAGATACGCAGTATTTT,CASSRTSGETDTQYF
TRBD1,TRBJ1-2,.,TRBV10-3,TGTGCCATCAGGGGGGACAGATCTTATGGCTACACCTTC,CAIRGDRSYGYTF
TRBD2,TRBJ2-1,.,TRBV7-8,TGTGCCAGCAGCTTTGGCGGGAGGGGAAACAATGAGCAGTTCTTC,CASSFGGRGNNEQFF
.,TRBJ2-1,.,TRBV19,TGTGCCAGTAGTATAAGTAAGGGGTCCCTAGGCAATGAGCAGTTCTTC,CASSISKGSLGNEQFF
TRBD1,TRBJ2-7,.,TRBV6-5,TGTGCCAGCACGCGAGGGGGCGGGTCCTACGAGCAGTACTTC,CASTRGGGSYEQYF
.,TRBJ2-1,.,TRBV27,TGTGCCAGCAGTCACCCAGGACCATACAATGAGCAGTTCTTC,CASSHPGPYNEQFF
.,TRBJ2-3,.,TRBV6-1,TGTGCCAGCAGTGAAGCTCCCTCGGGAAGCACAGATACGCAGTATTTT,CASSEAPSGSTDTQYF
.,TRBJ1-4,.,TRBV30,TGTGCCTGGAGTTTGGGGAACAATAATGAAAAACTGTTTTTT,CAWSLGNNNEKLFF
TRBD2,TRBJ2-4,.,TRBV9,TGTGCCAGCAGCCCACAACTAGCGGGAGGGGTCATTCAGTACTTC,CASSPQLAGGVIQYF
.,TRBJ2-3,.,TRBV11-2,TGTGCCAGCAGCTGGAGGCCCTCGGGCACAGATACGCAGTATTTT,CASSWRPSGTDTQYF
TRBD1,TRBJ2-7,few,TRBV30,TGTGCCTGGAGTCCCTCGGGGACAGGTACCTACGAGCAGTACTTC,CAWSPSGTGTYEQYF
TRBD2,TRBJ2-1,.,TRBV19,TGTGCCAGTAGTATTTCTGGCGGGAGGTCCTACAATGAGCAGTTCTTC,CASSISGGRSYNEQFF
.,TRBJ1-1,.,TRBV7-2,TGTGCCAGCAGCTCAAGCGGACGGCTTTTCATGAACACTGAAGCTTTCTTT,CASSSSGRLFMNTEAFF
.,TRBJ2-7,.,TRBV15,TGTGCCACCAGCAGGGACATTGCCTACGAGCAGTACTTC,CATSRDIAYEQYF
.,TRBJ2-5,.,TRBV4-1,TGCGCCAGCAGCCAACTATCCACGCAAGAGACCCAGTACTTC,CASSQLSTQETQYF
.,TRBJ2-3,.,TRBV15,TGTGCCACCAGCAGAGATAAGCGGACAGATACGCAGTATTTT,CATSRDKRTDTQYF
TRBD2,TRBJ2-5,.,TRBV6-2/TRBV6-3,TGTGCCAGCAGTGTAATTAGCGGGGGCCAAGAGACCCAGTACTTC,CASSVISGGQETQYF
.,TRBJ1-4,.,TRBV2,TGTGCCAGCACCGGAGATGGCAGGACTGCAACTAATGAAAAACTGTTTTTT,CASTGDGRTATNEKLFF
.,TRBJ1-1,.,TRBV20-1,TGCAGTGTGCGGAACACTGAAGCTTTCTTT,CSVRNTEAFF
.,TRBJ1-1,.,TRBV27,TGTGCCAGCAGTTATAAGGGGAACACTGAAGCTTTCTTT,CASSYKGNTEAFF
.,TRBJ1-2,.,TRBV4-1,TGCGCCAGCAGCCAGGGGAACAGCCGTTCTGATGGCTACACCTTC,CASSQGNSRSDGYTF
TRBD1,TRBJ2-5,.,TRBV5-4,TGTGCCAGCAGCCCTGCCGCAGGGGGATACCAAGAGACCCAGTACTTC,CASSPAAGGYQETQYF
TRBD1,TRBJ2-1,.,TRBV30,TGTGCCTGCCGAAGGTGGGGACAGTACAATGAGCAGTTCTTC,CACRRWGQYNEQFF
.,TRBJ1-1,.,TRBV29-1,TGCAGCGTTGCCCGGGACACCGGGGGCACTGAAGCTTTCTTT,CSVARDTGGTEAFF
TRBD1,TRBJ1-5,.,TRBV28,TGTGCCAGCATCTTTGGGACAGGCAATCAGCCCCAGCATTTT,CASIFGTGNQPQHF
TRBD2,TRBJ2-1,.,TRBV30,TGTGCCTGGAGTGTACATAGCGGGGGAAACAATGAGCAGTTCTTC,CAWSVHSGGNNEQFF
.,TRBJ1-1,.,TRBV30,TGTGCCTGGAGTTTAGTGGGGAACACTGAAGCTTTCTTT,CAWSLVGNTEAFF
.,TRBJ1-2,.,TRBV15,TGTGCCACCAGCAGAGATTCGGCCCCGGAGGATAGTGGCTACACCTTC,CATSRDSAPEDSGYTF
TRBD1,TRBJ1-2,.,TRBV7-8,TGTGCCAGCAGCTTAGCGGACAGGGGCGGAGGTGGCTACACCTTC,CASSLADRGGGGYTF
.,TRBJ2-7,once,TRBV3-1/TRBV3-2,TGTGCCAGCAGCCAAGACAGCGGCAACTCCTACGAGCAGTACTTC,CASSQDSGNSYEQYF
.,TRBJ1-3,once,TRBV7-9,TGTGCCAGCAGCCGCGGACAGCCTTCTGGAAACACCATATATTTT,CASSRGQPSGNTIYF
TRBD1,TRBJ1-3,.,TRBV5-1,TGCGCCAGCAGCTTTGGAGGGGGCCTCTCTGGAAACACCATATATTTT,CASSFGGGLSGNTIYF